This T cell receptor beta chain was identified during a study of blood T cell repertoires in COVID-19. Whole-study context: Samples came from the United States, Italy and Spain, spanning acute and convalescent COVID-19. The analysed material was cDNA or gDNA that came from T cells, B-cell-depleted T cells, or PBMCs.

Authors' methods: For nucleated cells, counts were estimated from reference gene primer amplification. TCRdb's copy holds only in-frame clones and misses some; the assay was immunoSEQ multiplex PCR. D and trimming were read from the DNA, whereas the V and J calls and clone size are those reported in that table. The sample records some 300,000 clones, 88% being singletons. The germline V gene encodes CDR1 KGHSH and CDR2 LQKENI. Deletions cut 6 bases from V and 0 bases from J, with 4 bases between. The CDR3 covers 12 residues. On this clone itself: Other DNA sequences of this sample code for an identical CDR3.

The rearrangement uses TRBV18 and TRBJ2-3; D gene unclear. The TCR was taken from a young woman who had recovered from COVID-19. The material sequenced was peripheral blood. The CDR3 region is CASSPSTDTQYF. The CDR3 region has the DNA TGTGCCAGCTCCCCGAGCACAGATACGCAGTATTTT. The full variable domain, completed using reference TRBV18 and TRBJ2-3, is NAGVMQNPRHLVRRRGQEARLRCSPMKGHSHVYWYRQLPEEGLKFMVYLQKENIIDESGMPKERFSAEFPKEGPSILRIQQVVRGDSAAYFCASSPSTDTQYFGPGTRLTVL.